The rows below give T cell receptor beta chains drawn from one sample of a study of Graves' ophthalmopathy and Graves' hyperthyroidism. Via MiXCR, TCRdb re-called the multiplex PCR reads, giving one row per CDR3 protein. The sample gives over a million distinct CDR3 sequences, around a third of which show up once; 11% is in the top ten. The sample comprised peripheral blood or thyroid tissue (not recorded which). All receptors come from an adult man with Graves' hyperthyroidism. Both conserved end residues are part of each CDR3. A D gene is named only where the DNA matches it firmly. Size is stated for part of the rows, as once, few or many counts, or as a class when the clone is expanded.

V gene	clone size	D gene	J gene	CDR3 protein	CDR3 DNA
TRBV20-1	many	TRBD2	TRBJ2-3	CSAASREPYTQYF	TGCAGTGCCGCCTCGCGGGAGCCGTATACGCAGTATTTT
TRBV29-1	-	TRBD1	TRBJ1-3	CSAEPGQGKADTIYF	TGCAGCGCAGAACCGGGACAGGGGAAGGCGGACACCATATATTTT
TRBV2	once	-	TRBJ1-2	CASSEAHGGAATYGYTF	TGTGCCAGCAGTGAAGCACACGGGGGGGCGGCTACCTATGGCTACACCTTC
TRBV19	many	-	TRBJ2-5	CASSMVAGRTQYF	TGTGCCAGTAGTATGGTCGCCGGGCGGACCCAGTACTTC
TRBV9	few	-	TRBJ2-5	CASSEGGFQETQYF	TGTGCCAGCAGCGAGGGGGGATTCCAAGAGACCCAGTACTTC
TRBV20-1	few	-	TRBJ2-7	CSARESLPYEQYF	TGCAGTGCTAGAGAGAGCTTACCCTACGAGCAGTACTTC
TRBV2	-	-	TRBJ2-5	CASSFYICSAKQGFQETQYF	-
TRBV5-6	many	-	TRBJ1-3	CASTDSYRNTIYF	TGTGCCAGCACCGACAGTTACAGAAACACCATATATTTT
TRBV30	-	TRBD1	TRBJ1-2	CAWSRDSQAGYTF	TGTGCCTGGTCCCGGGACAGTCAAGCGGGCTACACCTTC
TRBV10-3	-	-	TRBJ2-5	CAISEDRGAQTQYF	TGTGCCATCAGTGAGGATCGGGGGGCGCAGACCCAGTACTTC
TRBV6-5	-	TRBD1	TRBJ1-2	CASSKGTGTSLGYTF	TGTGCCAGCAGTAAGGGGACAGGGACGTCCCTTGGCTACACCTTC
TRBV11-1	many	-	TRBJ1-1	CASSLIPLGGSEAFF	TGTGCCAGCAGCTTAATCCCCTTAGGAGGGAGTGAAGCTTTCTTT
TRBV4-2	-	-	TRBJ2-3	CASSQDLGSTDTQYF	TGTGCCAGCAGCCAAGACCTGGGTAGCACAGATACGCAGTATTTT
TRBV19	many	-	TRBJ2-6	CASRLRSSGANVLTF	TGTGCCAGTAGATTAAGGAGCTCTGGGGCCAACGTCCTGACTTTC
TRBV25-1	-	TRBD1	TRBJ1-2	CARNPGTGELNYGYTF	TGTGCCAGAAACCCAGGGACAGGGGAACTTAACTATGGCTACACCTTC
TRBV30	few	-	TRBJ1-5	CAWRRSQGIGQPQHF	TGTGCCTGGAGGCGGTCTCAGGGGATAGGGCAGCCCCAGCATTTT
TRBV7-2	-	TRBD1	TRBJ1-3	CASRQGELRAGNTIYF	TGTGCCAGCAGACAGGGGGAACTAAGGGCTGGAAACACCATATATTTT
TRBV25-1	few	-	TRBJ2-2	CASSDRGRDTGELFF	TGTGCCAGCAGTGACCGGGGACGGGACACCGGGGAGCTGTTTTTT
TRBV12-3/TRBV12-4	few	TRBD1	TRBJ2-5	CASSQSLPGTAQETQYF	TGTGCCAGCAGTCAGTCCCTACCCGGGACAGCACAAGAGACCCAGTACTTC
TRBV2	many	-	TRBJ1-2	CASRGRGGRGYTF	TGTGCCAGCCGAGGGAGGGGAGGACGCGGCTACACCTTC
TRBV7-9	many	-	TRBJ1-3	CASSPIGNTIYF	TGTGCCAGCAGCCCGATCGGAAACACCATATATTTT
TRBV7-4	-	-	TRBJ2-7	CASRTQLHQQYF	TGTGCCAGCAGGACCCAGCTCCACCAGCAGTACTTC
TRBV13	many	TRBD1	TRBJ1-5	CASSKRTGGDSNQPQHF	TGTGCCAGCAGCAAACGGACAGGTGGGGATAGCAATCAGCCCCAGCATTTT
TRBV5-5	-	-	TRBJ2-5	CASSLVASNLETQYF	TGTGCCAGCAGCTTGGTGGCTAGCAACCTTGAGACCCAGTACTTC
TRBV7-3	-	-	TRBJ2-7	CASSVLGGPLNEQCF	TGTGCCAGCAGCGTGCTCGGAGGGCCGCTGAACGAGCAGTGCTTC
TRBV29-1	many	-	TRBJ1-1	CSAFTQARRDNTEAFF	TGCAGCGCCTTCACGCAAGCCCGTCGTGATAACACTGAAGCTTTCTTT
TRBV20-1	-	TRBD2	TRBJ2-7	CSALLTSSGTYEQYF	TGCAGTGCGCTCCTCACCTCTAGCGGAACCTACGAGCAGTACTTC
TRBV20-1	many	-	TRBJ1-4	CSARGRGEKLFF	TGCAGTGCTCGGGGGCGCGGAGAAAAACTGTTTTTT
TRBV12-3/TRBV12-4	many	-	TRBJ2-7	CASSWTGTYEQYF	TGTGCCAGCAGCTGGACCGGGACCTACGAGCAGTACTTC
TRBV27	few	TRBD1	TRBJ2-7	CASSPYPRDRDYEQYF	TGTGCCAGCAGCCCGTACCCACGGGACAGGGACTACGAGCAGTACTTC
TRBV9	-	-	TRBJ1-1	CASSTPGGTEAFF	TGTGCCAGCAGTACCCCGGGAGGCACTGAAGCTTTCTTT
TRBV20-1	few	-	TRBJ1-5	CSAQRSGDSNQPQHF	TGCAGTGCCCAGAGGTCCGGGGATAGCAATCAGCCCCAGCATTTT
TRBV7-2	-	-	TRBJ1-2	CASNPRTFLSDGYGYTF	TGTGCCAGCAACCCCCGGACATTTTTATCCGATGGTTATGGCTACACCTTC
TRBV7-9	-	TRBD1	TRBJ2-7	CASSSGTGIYGQYF	TGTGCCAGCTCCTCCGGGACAGGAATCTACGGGCAGTACTTC
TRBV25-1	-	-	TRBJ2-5	CASVETLTRIGTPQYF	TGTGCCAGCGTTGAAACCCTAACTAGAATTGGGACTCCCCAGTACTTC
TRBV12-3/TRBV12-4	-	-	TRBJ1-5	CASSLTWFRIPQHF	TGTGCCAGCAGTTTAACTTGGTTCCGTATTCCCCAGCATTTT
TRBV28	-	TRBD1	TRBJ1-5	CASSWRQGVSQPQHF	TGTGCCAGCAGTTGGAGACAGGGTGTGAGTCAGCCCCAGCATTTT
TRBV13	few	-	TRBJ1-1	CASSSTGPEAFF	TGTGCCAGCAGCTCCACAGGGCCTGAAGCTTTCTTT
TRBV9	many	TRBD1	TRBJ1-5	CASSVEGQAYQPQHF	TGTGCCAGCAGCGTAGAGGGACAGGCCTATCAGCCCCAGCATTTT
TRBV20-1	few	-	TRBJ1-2	CSARVTGGGSDGYTF	TGCAGTGCTAGAGTGACGGGGGGGGGCTCGGATGGCTACACCTTC
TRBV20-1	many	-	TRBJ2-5	CSASVTGNFQETQYF	TGCAGTGCTAGTGTCACCGGGAACTTCCAAGAGACCCAGTACTTC
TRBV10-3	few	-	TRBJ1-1	CAISPTGNTEAFF	TGTGCCATCAGTCCTACAGGTAACACTGAAGCTTTCTTT
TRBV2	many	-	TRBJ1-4	CASDGGRLFF	TGTGCCAGCGATGGAGGTCGGCTGTTTTTT
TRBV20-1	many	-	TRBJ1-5	CSPRGRRDQPQHF	TGCAGTCCGAGGGGTAGGCGCGATCAGCCCCAGCATTTT
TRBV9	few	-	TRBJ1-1	CASTKTNTGGTEAFF	TGTGCCAGCACCAAGACGAACACCGGGGGCACTGAAGCTTTCTTT
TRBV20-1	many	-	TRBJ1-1	CSARDRGGGDTEAFF	TGCAGTGCTAGAGATAGAGGGGGGGGGGACACTGAAGCTTTCTTT
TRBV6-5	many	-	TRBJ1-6	CASTRSRHSPLHF	TGTGCCAGCACCCGCTCCCGACATTCACCCCTCCACTTT
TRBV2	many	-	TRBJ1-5	CASSPNAWQPQHF	TGTGCCAGCAGTCCCAACGCGTGGCAGCCCCAGCATTTT